These T cell receptor beta chains were read from a single sample in a study of blood T cell repertoires in COVID-19. Clones were sequenced by immunoSEQ multiplex PCR, and TCRdb holds only the in-frame ones, with some missing. The repertoire holds 250,000 or so clones, with 85% to 90% as singletons. Source material: peripheral blood. The receptors originated from a woman in her sixties with acute or convalescent COVID-19. CDR3s include the opening cysteine and the closing phenylalanine or tryptophan.

J: TRBJ1-5; V: TRBV19; CDR3: CASIPRGGLNQPQHF
J: TRBJ1-2; V: TRBV19; CDR3: CASRRKSPGQPHYGYTF
J: TRBJ2-1; V: TRBV6-6; CDR3: CASSTSGLNYNEQFF
J: TRBJ1-1; V: TRBV19; CDR3: CASSRDRGNTEAFF
J: TRBJ1-1; V: TRBV10-3; CDR3: CAIRTGTGDTEAFF
J: TRBJ2-7; V: TRBV4-1; CDR3: CVSSHDRGSYEQYF
J: TRBJ2-7; V: TRBV18; CDR3: CASSRGQGYEQYF
J: TRBJ1-2; V: TRBV18; CDR3: CASSSDQGVDYGYTF
J: TRBJ2-5; V: TRBV28; CDR3: CASSGQGYQETQYF
J: TRBJ2-1; V: TRBV6-2/TRBV6-3; CDR3: CASSYPLRAPKSGNPQDEQFF
J: TRBJ2-7; V: TRBV19; CDR3: CASSIGQTTYEQYF
J: TRBJ1-3; V: TRBV7-8; CDR3: CASSLLSGSGNTIYF
J: TRBJ1-2; V: TRBV7-3; CDR3: CASSLTQGSVGGYTF
J: TRBJ2-5; V: TRBV27; CDR3: CASSLWGGAPETQYF
J: TRBJ1-1; V: TRBV30; CDR3: CAWRQAPNTEAFF
J: TRBJ2-3; V: TRBV7-8; CDR3: CASILSRRGGLDTQYF
J: TRBJ2-7; V: TRBV5-4; CDR3: CASSPNRGFDEQYF
J: TRBJ2-5; V: TRBV5-1; CDR3: CASSLGGWGGSQETQYF
J: TRBJ2-7; V: TRBV11-2; CDR3: CASSLWGLAGGEYEQYF
J: TRBJ1-2; V: TRBV5-6; CDR3: CASSVKMRVYGYTF
J: TRBJ2-1; V: TRBV5-1; CDR3: CASSLGWTSGRVHNEQFF
J: TRBJ2-2; V: TRBV6-6; CDR3: CASSQRGGPSTGELFF
J: TRBJ1-2; V: TRBV6-1; CDR3: CASSEGGGREAGGYTF
J: TRBJ2-7; V: TRBV6-5; CDR3: CASSSGLAGAEQYF
J: TRBJ2-7; V: TRBV5-4; CDR3: CASSPGLAGEKEQYF
J: TRBJ2-1; V: TRBV5-4; CDR3: CASSRGLAGAINEQFF
J: TRBJ2-1; V: TRBV19; CDR3: CASSIDLGGLSSEQFF
J: TRBJ1-1; V: TRBV28; CDR3: CASSLYPGMNTEAFF
J: TRBJ2-5; V: TRBV7-3; CDR3: CASSLNHRGKTQYF
J: TRBJ1-4; V: TRBV28; CDR3: CASRSGTENNEKLFF
J: TRBJ2-1; V: TRBV6-5; CDR3: CASSTSRTGKNEQFF
J: TRBJ1-1; V: TRBV4-2; CDR3: CASSQRGQGNTEAFF
J: TRBJ1-4; V: TRBV6-5; CDR3: CASNKDRAGVEKLFF
J: TRBJ2-7; V: TRBV13; CDR3: CASSLAGLSEQYF
J: TRBJ2-1; V: TRBV10-3; CDR3: CATAAYPEQFF
J: TRBJ2-7; V: TRBV2; CDR3: CASSEVSSGDHEQYF
J: TRBJ2-1; V: TRBV30; CDR3: CAWSRGFGGDEQFF
J: TRBJ2-7; V: TRBV18; CDR3: CASSPLGGIGYEQYF
J: TRBJ2-7; V: TRBV3-1/TRBV3-2; CDR3: CASSKDRHVYEQYF
J: TRBJ2-1; V: TRBV5-1; CDR3: CASSLGTGSYNEQFF
J: TRBJ2-7; V: TRBV7-2; CDR3: CASSFGLAGGYEQYF
J: TRBJ2-3; V: TRBV9; CDR3: CASSQGLAWADTQYF
J: TRBJ1-4; V: TRBV28; CDR3: CASSGDRIQKLFF
J: TRBJ2-7; V: TRBV6-2/TRBV6-3; CDR3: CASSYGGLGNWREQYF
J: TRBJ2-1; V: TRBV6-6; CDR3: CASSYLGGGRDEQFF
J: TRBJ1-6; V: TRBV18; CDR3: CASSPPTGSNSPLHF
J: TRBJ2-7; V: TRBV2; CDR3: CASGETPGLVSEQYF
J: TRBJ2-3; V: TRBV7-2; CDR3: CASSQSGRKDTQYF
J: TRBJ1-2; V: TRBV14; CDR3: CASSQATGRGYTF
J: TRBJ1-5; V: TRBV2; CDR3: CASLLRGGNQPQHF
J: TRBJ2-2; V: TRBV25-1; CDR3: CASSDLDRVRTGELFF
J: TRBJ2-2; V: TRBV21-1; CDR3: CASSNCSGPGELFF
J: TRBJ1-6; V: TRBV7-6; CDR3: CASSWTGNNSPLHF
J: TRBJ2-1; V: TRBV24-1; CDR3: CATSDPAGGLGNEQFF
J: TRBJ2-5; V: TRBV5-5; CDR3: CASSGGLQETQYF
J: TRBJ1-5; V: TRBV28; CDR3: CASSRTGDRGIQPQHF
J: TRBJ1-2; V: TRBV5-1; CDR3: CASSLQGVPFRYGYTF
J: TRBJ2-3; V: TRBV7-2; CDR3: CASSFYGTSTDTQYF
J: TRBJ2-5; V: TRBV4-2; CDR3: CASSHGRTSGQETQYF